The 26 T cell receptor beta chains below were found in one sample sequenced in a study of Ad26.COV2.S vaccination and SARS-CoV-2 variants. Assay used: immunoSEQ multiplex PCR; TCRdb lists only in-frame clones, some missing. The sample shows around 270,000 clones, roughly 85% of them seen only once. Documented treatment: around 19 received Ad26.COV2.S at low or high dose, single or two shots; roughly 5 received placebo; per-sample allocation not given. All samples were drawn on day 63, counting from the first vaccine or placebo injection. The sample consisted of peripheral blood, taken in a trial of Ad26.COV2.S vaccine versus placebo. The source of these receptors is a person between 18 and 65 years old who received the Ad26.COV2.S COVID-19 vaccine or a placebo.

The V gene is TRBV7-8, the J gene TRBJ2-5; TRBD2 agrees at 16 bases. V trimming: 7 bases; J trimming: 5 bases; junction bases outside the gene matches: 10. This CDR3 has 17 residues. The V gene's germline CDR1 is SGHVS and CDR2 FQNEAQ. The CDR3 bases are TGTGCCAGCAACTGGGGACTAGCGGGGGGGCAAGCGGAGACCCAGTACTTC. Translating it yields CASNWGLAGGQAETQYF.

The V and J genes are TRBV27 and TRBJ2-1; a weak D match, TRBD2 (6 bases). The CDR3 loop spans 16 amino acids. V was pared by 2 bases and J by 0 bases, with 11 bases between. Germline CDR1 MNHEY, CDR2 SMNVEV (reference sequence). The CDR3 DNA reads as TGTGCCAGCAGTTTACTCGGGGGAAGCTCCTACAATGAGCAGTTCTTC. Translating gives CASSLLGGSSYNEQFF.

This rearrangement joins TRBV4-1 to TRBJ1-5; 7 bases are shared with TRBD1. Germline V gene sequence: CDR1 MGHRA, CDR2 YSYEKL. The CDR3 runs to 16 residues. V gave up 4 bases and J gave up 2 bases; unmatched junction bases: 8. In nucleotides, the CDR3 is TGCGCCAGCAGCCGGCAGGGGGTGTTGGGCAATCAGCCCCAGCATTTT. This sequence encodes CASSRQGVLGNQPQHF.

This clone came up a few times. CDR3 in amino acids: CASSEQGMSYGYTF. The CDR3 DNA reads TGTGCCAGCAGTGAGCAGGGAATGAGCTATGGCTACACCTTC. The chain employs TRBV2 and TRBJ1-2, with D perhaps matching TRBD1 (5 bases). This CDR3 region has 14 residues. V was clipped by 3 bases and J by 4 bases, with 12 bases between them. Germline CDR1 SNHLY, CDR2 FYNNEI.

Only one count was recorded for this clone. The chain has TRBV11-2 and TRBJ2-7; 8 bases map to TRBD2. Trimming took 3 bases from V and 4 from J; bases not matched to a gene: 8. Germline values: CDR1 SGHAT, CDR2 FQNNGV. This CDR3 contains 15 residues. The CDR3 nucleotides read TGTGCCAGCAGCTTGGGACTAGTCGGTTGGTACGAGCAGTACGTC. It codes for CASSLGLVGWYEQYV.

The chain combines TRBV27 with TRBJ1-2; possible D gene TRBD1, 6 bases. V lost 1 base and J lost 6, with 9 bases in between. CDR3 length: 13 residues. Germline lookup yields CDR1 MNHEY and CDR2 SMNVEV (reference sequence). CDR3 sequence reads: CASSLWAGDGYTF. The CDR3, as DNA: TGTGCCAGCAGTTTATGGGCAGGGGATGGCTACACCTTC.

The chain is built from TRBV23-1 and TRBJ1-2; 9 bases align to TRBD1. TRBV23-1 is placed among ORFs of uncertain function. The trim removed 2 bases at V and 3 bases at J, leaving 10 bases unmatched. The CDR3 covers 17 residues. The CDR3 protein is CASSQAGGDREHYGYTF. In DNA, the CDR3 is TGCGCCAGCAGTCAAGCCGGGGGGGACAGGGAACACTATGGCTACACCTTC.

The J gene is TRBJ2-5, the V gene TRBV2, with 7 bases matching TRBD1. The germline V gene has CDR1 SNHLY and CDR2 FYNNEI. The V gene end was trimmed by 6 bases and the J gene end by 0 bases; junction bases not matched to a gene: 10. This CDR3 contains 16 residues. The CDR3 reads CASRARDRHDQETQYF. The CDR3 DNA sequence: TGTGCCAGCAGAGCCCGGGACAGACACGACCAAGAGACCCAGTACTTC.

The genes are TRBV6-2 or TRBV6-3 and TRBJ2-7, with D possibly being TRBD1 or TRBD2 (6 bases each). Germline CDR1 reads MNHEY; CDR2 reads SVGEGT. V was pared by 5 bases and J by 2 bases, with 16 bases between. CDR3 size: 15 residues. The CDR3 spells CASSNIQGGAYEQYF. The CDR3, as DNA: TGTGCCAGCAGTAACATACAGGGAGGTGCCTACGAGCAGTACTTC.

The chain uses TRBV14 and TRBJ1-3; no clear D. The CDR3 is 14 amino acids. CDR1 is SGHDN and CDR2 is FVKESK in the germline V gene. V was shortened by 1 base and J by 4 bases, with 8 bases between the two germline ends. The CDR3 DNA sequence: TGTGCCAGCAGCCAAGTGTCAGGAGGAAACACCATATATTTT. Translating gives CASSQVSGGNTIYF.

The chain carries TRBV7-3 and TRBJ1-1, with D hard to call. The CDR3 is 13 amino acids. V was cut by 3 bases and J by 3 bases, with 8 bases left in between. Germline assignment: CDR1 SGHTA and CDR2 FQGTGA. CDR3 in amino acids: CASSFGWDTEAFF. CDR3 coding DNA: TGTGCCAGCAGCTTCGGGTGGGACACTGAAGCTTTCTTT.

The chain has TRBV6-5 and TRBJ1-4; D is perhaps TRBD1 (6 bases). The CDR3 sequence is 14 residues long. Germline-derived CDR1 and CDR2 are MNHEY and SVGAGI. V lost 6 bases to trimming and J lost 7 bases, with 15 bases between them. The CDR3: CASRTGPTGEKLFF. CDR3 nucleotide sequence: TGTGCCAGCAGGACAGGCCCCACGGGTGAAAAACTGTTTTTT.

The V gene is TRBV9, the J gene TRBJ2-5; TRBD1 agrees at 10 bases. Germline V gives CDR1 SGDLS, CDR2 YYNGEE. This CDR3 region has 15 residues. V was pared by 3 bases and J by 4 bases, with 6 bases of the junction left unmatched. This CDR3 is CASSDRQGARETQYF. The DNA for the CDR3 is TGTGCCAGCAGCGACCGACAGGGGGCGCGAGAGACCCAGTACTTC.

The chain links TRBV4-2 to TRBJ1-1; weak D call: TRBD1 (6 bases). The germline gives CDR1 LGHNA, CDR2 YNFKEQ. V was clipped by 6 bases and J by 4 bases, with 15 bases between them. This CDR3 region has 14 residues. The CDR3 sequence is CASSPTGLGTEAFF. The CDR3 region has the DNA TGTGCCAGCAGTCCTACAGGGTTGGGCACTGAAGCTTTCTTT.

This chain joins TRBV4-1 and TRBJ2-3, with 7 bases lining up with TRBD2. The CDR3 spans 15 residues. Trimming cost V 2 bases and J 6 bases; bases outside gene matches: 8. CDR1 is MGHRA and CDR2 is YSYEKL in the germline V gene. The CDR3, as DNA: TGCGCCAGCAGCCAACGTCTCCAGGGAGGGGATACGCAGTATTTT. As protein: CASSQRLQGGDTQYF.

This clone was seen only once. The rearrangement joins TRBV6-6 to TRBJ2-3; the D is unclear. Germline loops: CDR1 MNHNY, CDR2 SVGAGI (reference sequence). The CDR3 is made up of 12 amino acids. V shed 8 bases and J shed 6 bases, with 12 bases lying between them. CDR3 in amino acids: CASGKERDTQYF. The CDR3 region has the DNA TGTGCCAGCGGGAAGGAACGGGATACGCAGTATTTT.

The DNA of the CDR3 is TGTGCCAGCAGCCCGACTACCCGCACAGATACGCAGTATTTT. It codes for CASSPTTRTDTQYF. V gene TRBV9 combines with J gene TRBJ2-3; D may be TRBD2 (5 bases). Germline CDR1 reads SGDLS; CDR2 reads YYNGEE. V lost 4 bases, J lost 1 base, and 10 bases lay in between. The CDR3 extends over 14 amino acids.

This clone appeared once. V gene TRBV7-9 combines with J gene TRBJ1-1; 10 positions agree with TRBD1. The CDR3 is 17 amino acids. J gave up 1 base and V 5 bases, and 10 bases lay outside the gene matches. CDR1 and CDR2 from the germline V gene are SEHNR and FQNEAQ (reference sequence). CDR3 DNA sequence: TGTGCCAGCAGCCTCTCCGGGACAGGGGCACAGAACACTGAAGCTTTCTTT. Residues: CASSLSGTGAQNTEAFF.

The chain employs TRBV2 and TRBJ2-1; 9 nucleotides agree with TRBD2. Germline-derived CDR1 and CDR2 are SNHLY and FYNNEI. This CDR3 spans 16 amino acids. With V trimmed by 7 bases and J by 8 bases, 15 bases remained unmatched. In DNA form, the CDR3 reads TGTGCCAGCAATGATCGCGGGGGGGTAAGGAACTATGAGCAGTTCTTC. Encoded protein: CASNDRGGVRNYEQFF.

This chain links TRBV5-4 with TRBJ2-7; 9 bases agree with TRBD2. There are 16 residues in the CDR3. J lost 7 bases, V lost 0 bases, and 11 bases had no gene match. Germline CDR1 and CDR2: SGHNT and YYREEE (reference sequence). In nucleotides, the CDR3 is TGTGCCAGCAGCTTGGCCGGGACTAGCCGAATCCGGGAGCAGTACTTC. This codes for CASSLAGTSRIREQYF. The full variable domain, with the rest looked up from reference TRBV5-4 and TRBJ2-7, is ETGVTQSPTHLIKTRGQQVTLRCSSQSGHNTVSWYQQALGQGPQFIFQYYREEENGRGNFPPRFSGLQFPNYSSELNVNALELDDSALYLCASSLAGTSRIREQYFGPGTRLTVT.

The chain couples TRBV12-5 to TRBJ1-2; weak D call: TRBD1 (5 bases). Germline CDR1 reads LGHNT; CDR2 reads FRNRAP. V lost 7 bases, J lost 7 bases, and 28 bases lay in between. The CDR3 sequence is 17 residues long. The CDR3 DNA sequence: TGTGCTAGTGTCCACGCCTTTTGCCCCGACAGTCCTTGTGGCTACACCTTC. This encodes CASVHAFCPDSPCGYTF.

CDR3 nucleotides: TGTGCCAGCAGTGAAGGGGCAGGGGCCTTATTACCTTCCTACGAGCAGTACTTC. Its translation is CASSEGAGALLPSYEQYF. The V gene is TRBV6-1, the J gene TRBJ2-7; D possibly corresponds to TRBD1 (6 bases). With 1 base removed from V and 1 base from J, the gap between germline ends came to 20 bases. The CDR3 is 18 residues long. Germline V lookup: CDR1 MNHNS, CDR2 SASEGT.

The chain has TRBV7-6 and TRBJ1-6; D might be TRBD1 (5 bases). Germline loops: CDR1 SGHVS, CDR2 FNYEAQ. This CDR3 has 16 residues. Between the trimmed V and J ends, which lost 5 bases and 8 bases, there was a span of 19 bases. DNA of the CDR3: TGTGCCAGCAGCCTCTCCGAGGTAGGGGAACATTCACCCCTCCACTTT. This codes for CASSLSEVGEHSPLHF.

V usage is TRBV19 and J usage is TRBJ2-1; D ambiguous. The CDR3 length is 16 residues. Trimming cost V 1 base and J 4 bases, with 14 bases left between them. Germline V gene data show CDR1 as LNHDA and CDR2 as SQIVND (reference sequence). The CDR3 nucleotides are TGTGCCAGTAGTATAGGTCCCAGGACCTTATACAATGAGCAGTTCTTC. Translated, it gives CASSIGPRTLYNEQFF.

The V and J genes are TRBV6-2 or TRBV6-3 and TRBJ1-1; possibly TRBD1 for D (6 bases). The CDR3 runs to 14 residues. V was cut by 0 bases and J by 3 bases, with 8 bases left in between. Germline CDR1 and CDR2: MNHEY and SVGEGT. The CDR3 here is CASSYSGGDTEAFF. CDR3 in DNA: TGTGCCAGCAGTTACTCAGGGGGGGACACTGAAGCTTTCTTT.

This chain links TRBV2 with TRBJ2-2; TRBD2 matches at 9 bases. Germline assignment: CDR1 SNHLY and CDR2 FYNNEI. The CDR3 contains 15 residues. V gave up 2 bases and J gave up 7 bases; unmatched junction bases: 5. The CDR3 region has the DNA TGTGCCAGCAGTGAACTAGCGGGATTAGGCGGGGAGCTGTTTTTT. It translates to CASSELAGLGGELFF.